This entry lists 9 T cell receptor beta chains sequenced from one sample in a study of T cells in Graves' hyperthyroidism and ophthalmopathy. The TCR beta CDR3 regions underwent amplification using RNA transcripts as the source. The HTBI primer set drove a first-round RT-PCR of the TCR CDR3. TCRdb reanalysed the multiplex PCR reads using MiXCR and keeps one entry per CDR3 protein. The sample shows about 98,000 distinct CDR3 sequences, 40% of them seen only once. Specimen: peripheral blood or thyroid tissue (not recorded which). The receptor source for this set is a woman in her 30s with Graves' hyperthyroidism.

This clonotype was counted at least ten times. The rearrangement uses TRBV2 and TRBJ1-1, with a possible D match to TRBD1 (6 bases). The germline gives CDR1 SNHLY, CDR2 FYNNEI. This CDR3 is 16 amino acids long. Trimming stripped 5 bases from V and 0 bases from J, with 16 bases between. The DNA for the CDR3 is TGTGCCAGCAGTAGGTACAGGGACCTCATGAACACTGAAGCTTTCTTT. The encoded protein is CASSRYRDLMNTEAFF.

This clonotype appeared many times. The chain carries TRBV7-2 and TRBJ1-2; D is perhaps TRBD1 (6 bases). V lost 4 bases and J lost 6, with 12 bases in between. There are 13 residues in the CDR3. Germline V gene data show CDR1 as SGHTA and CDR2 as FQGNSA. The CDR3 DNA follows: TGTGCCAGCAGCTCTGACAGGAGGAATGGCTACACCTTC. Translation gives CASSSDRRNGYTF.

Many counts were recorded for this clonotype. The chain combines TRBV28 with TRBJ2-2; a weak D match, TRBD1 (6 bases). The germline V gene encodes CDR1 MDHEN and CDR2 SYDVKM. The V end lost 5 bases, the J end lost 4 bases, and 14 bases lay between the germline ends. The CDR3 covers 15 residues. The CDR3 sequence is CASSEAGVTTGELFF. The CDR3 coding sequence is TGTGCCAGCAGTGAAGCAGGGGTTACCACCGGGGAGCTGTTTTTT.

This clonotype was seen a handful of times. The rearrangement links TRBV24-1 to TRBJ2-7; tentative D call: TRBD1 (6 bases). There are 13 residues in the CDR3. V was trimmed by 6 bases and J by 3 bases, leaving 11 bases between them. CDR1 KGHDR and CDR2 SFDVKD come from the germline V gene. The DNA of the CDR3 is TGTGCCACCAGTCAACGGGACAACTACGAGCAGTACTTC. Its translation: CATSQRDNYEQYF.

This clonotype has only a few counts. A read error may be the cause here, since a much bigger clone is one base away. This chain joins TRBV7-6 and TRBJ2-3; D is ambiguous. Per the germline V gene, CDR1 is SGHVS and CDR2 is FNYEAQ. This CDR3 comprises 12 residues. DNA for the CDR3: TGTACCAGCAGCGAATACACAGATACGCAGTATTTT. It yields the protein CTSSEYTDTQYF. The full variable domain, completed using reference TRBV7-6 and TRBJ2-3, is GAGVSQSPRYKVTKRGQDVALRCDPISGHVSLYWYRQALGQGPEFLTYFNYEAQQDKSGLPNDRFSAERPEGSISTLTIQRTEQRDSAMYRCTSSEYTDTQYFGPGTRLTVL.

The chain employs TRBV14 and TRBJ2-3, with D perhaps matching TRBD2 (5 bases). This CDR3 is 14 amino acids long. V gave up 10 bases and J gave up 7 bases, with 21 bases separating them. Germline V lookup: CDR1 SGHDN, CDR2 FVKESK. The CDR3 is CANGQALGPNTQYF. CDR3 DNA sequence: TGTGCCAACGGCCAAGCACTAGGGCCCAATACGCAGTATTTT.

This clonotype was observed at least ten times. The gene calls are TRBV5-1 and TRBJ2-7, with a weak D call TRBD1 (6 bases). The germline gives CDR1 SGHRS, CDR2 YFSETQ. This CDR3 contains 16 residues. Trimming stripped 0 bases from V and 6 bases from J, with 19 bases between. DNA of the CDR3: TGCGCCAGCAGCTTGGCTCTAGCTCCCCTGGGGGCCGAGCAGTACTTC. Encoded protein: CASSLALAPLGAEQYF.

V and J are TRBV12-3 or TRBV12-4 and TRBJ1-5, with D tentatively TRBD1 (5 bases). There are 14 residues in the CDR3. V lost 6 bases and J 2 bases, leaving 11 bases between the germline ends. The chain's CDR3 is CASRRTNRNQPQHF. The CDR3 DNA sequence: TGTGCCAGCAGGAGGACAAACCGCAATCAGCCCCAGCATTTT.

Comments on this clonotype: A junction boundary mismatches the germline segment, possibly from a read error. The V and J genes are TRBV2 and TRBJ1-2; D is possibly TRBD1 (6 bases). The CDR3 sequence is 12 residues long. Per germline, CDR1 SNHLY and CDR2 FYNNEI. Here the CDR3 DNA reads TGTGCCAGCAGTGAAGCGGGGCGGGGGCCTTTCTTC. It codes for CASSEAGRGPFF.